Detailed here is one T cell receptor beta chain. The antigen is not known. V lost 2 bases, J lost 10 bases, and 15 bases lay in between. Germline lookup yields CDR1 SGHRS and CDR2 YFSETQ. The CDR3 runs 13 residues. Regarding time point: patch test 3, about 24 weeks after DPC sensitization. The treatment: therapeutic diphenylcyclopropenone sensitization with weekly scalp DPC. The data were taken from a study of human T cells and chemical hapten exposure. TCRdb redid the calling of the RACE reads with MiXCR, one entry per CDR3 protein. The sample shows 100,000 to 120,000 distinct CDR3 sequences, 30% to 35% of them seen only once. The study, taken as a whole, reports: High-frequency TCRs, those above 1 in 1000, stayed the same after DPC sensitization.

The genes are TRBV5-1 and TRBJ1-2; no clear D gene. The TCR comes from a man between 35 and 55 years old with alopecia areata. Some clones in this sample may be carry-over from other donors' samples. The source was whole blood, collected in connection with sensitization to the hapten diphenylcyclopropenone (DPC). The CDR3 sequence: CASSLIGSSDYTF. Written as DNA, the CDR3 is TGCGCCAGCAGCTTAATTGGGTCATCTGACTACACCTTC.